Detailed here is one T cell receptor (beta chain). Antigen unknown. This record comes from a study of CD8 T cells in ankylosing spondylitis. The V gene's germline CDR1 is MDHEN and CDR2 SYDVKM. The CDR3 has 15 amino acids. With 4 bases removed from V and 5 bases from J, the gap between germline ends came to 14 bases. The authors made TCR beta libraries by quantitative 5'-RACE with molecular barcodes. One entry per CDR3 protein results from TCRdb running MiXCR on the 5' RACE reads. The sample holds more than 150,000 distinct CDR3 sequences, about 20% seen once. General study findings and limits: Reported data indicate significant enrichment of disease-linked clones within matched ankylosing spondylitis synovial fluid. Ankylosing spondylitis blood appeared to be characterized by a TCR beta motif of roughly eight highly homologous variants.

The clonotype originates from a male donor under 30 with ankylosing spondylitis or in good health (not recorded which). Sequencing input: blood, either unsorted or a sorted T cell fraction (not recorded which). V is TRBV28 and J is TRBJ2-2; D is tentatively TRBD1 or TRBD2 (5 bases each). In nucleotides, the CDR3 is TGTGCCAGCAGTTCGCCGGGACGGACAACCGGGGAGCTGTTTTTT. Its protein product is CASSSPGRTTGELFF.